The rows below give T cell receptor beta chains drawn from one sample of a study of blood T cell repertoires in COVID-19. Measured with immunoSEQ multiplex PCR; TCRdb has only the in-frame clones, and not every one. The table includes 100,000 to 150,000 clones, roughly four fifths detected once. Input material: peripheral blood. These receptors were taken from a woman in her sixties with acute or convalescent COVID-19. The CDR3 runs from the conserved cysteine through the conserved F or W. The D gene is left open where the match is weak. Clone size is shown for a subset of rows, as once, few, many or a class of expanded clone.

cdr3_length	v_call	j_call	d_call	clone_size	cdr3_aa	cdr3_nt
16	TRBV21-1	TRBJ2-2	.	.	CASRRSGGQNTGELFF	TGTGCCAGCAGGAGGAGCGGGGGGCAAAACACCGGGGAGCTGTTTTTT
12	TRBV29-1	TRBJ1-2	TRBD1	.	CSGGQAVDGYTF	TGCAGCGGGGGACAGGCGGTGGATGGCTACACCTTC
16	TRBV28	TRBJ1-2	TRBD1	.	CASTAPGQGSSYGYTF	TGTGCCAGTACAGCCCCGGGACAGGGCTCTTCCTATGGCTACACCTTC
12	TRBV19	TRBJ2-5	.	.	CASSGIQETQYF	TGTGCCAGCTCCGGGATCCAAGAGACCCAGTACTTC
15	TRBV2	TRBJ1-5	.	once	CASSERGGSNQPQHF	TGTGCCAGCAGTGAACGCGGAGGATCCAATCAGCCCCAGCATTTT
15	TRBV7-9	TRBJ2-1	TRBD2	few	CASSLAAGGHNEQFF	TGTGCCAGCAGCTTAGCGGCGGGGGGACATAATGAGCAGTTCTTC
15	TRBV10-2	TRBJ2-1	TRBD2	.	CASSELRGSYNEQFF	TGCGCCAGCAGTGAGTTGCGGGGGTCCTACAATGAGCAGTTCTTC
17	TRBV11-2	TRBJ1-3	.	once	CASSLDVLRDTGNTIYF	TGTGCCAGCAGCTTAGATGTCCTACGGGACACTGGAAACACCATATATTTT
14	TRBV10-2	TRBJ1-4	TRBD1	.	CASTEQGAREKLFF	TGCGCCAGCACCGAGCAGGGGGCCCGAGAAAAACTGTTTTTT
15	TRBV11-2	TRBJ1-6	TRBD1	.	CASSQDRGYNSPLHF	TGTGCCAGCAGCCAGGACAGGGGCTATAATTCACCCCTCCACTTT
14	TRBV5-1	TRBJ1-1	.	few	CASSLAVGNTEAFF	TGCGCCAGCAGCTTAGCGGTCGGGAACACTGAAGCTTTCTTT
15	TRBV15	TRBJ1-1	TRBD1	.	CATSNTGGGNTEAFF	TGTGCCACCAGCAACACAGGGGGAGGAAACACTGAAGCTTTCTTT
14	TRBV19	TRBJ1-4	.	.	CASTTREKREKLFF	TGTGCCAGTACAACAAGGGAGAAGCGTGAAAAACTGTTTTTT
12	TRBV7-8	TRBJ1-2	TRBD1	.	CASSRQGAGYTF	TGTGCCAGCAGCCGACAGGGTGCTGGCTACACCTTC
14	TRBV4-1	TRBJ1-2	.	.	CASSHPGREYGYTF	TGCGCCAGCAGCCACCCCGGGAGGGAGTATGGCTACACCTTC
15	TRBV6-4	TRBJ1-2	.	.	CASRVQGESGYGYTF	TGTGCCAGCAGAGTACAGGGCGAGAGTGGCTATGGCTACACCTTC
13	TRBV12-3/TRBV12-4	TRBJ1-5	.	.	CASSLLRDQPQHF	TGTGCCAGCAGCCTTCTCCGGGATCAGCCCCAGCATTTT
15	TRBV27	TRBJ1-1	TRBD1	.	CASSLGQGMNTEAFF	TGTGCCAGCAGTCTGGGACAGGGTATGAACACTGAAGCTTTCTTT
14	TRBV2	TRBJ1-1	.	.	CASSASGQNTEAFF	TGTGCCAGCAGTGCCTCCGGACAGAACACTGAAGCTTTCTTT
14	TRBV5-6	TRBJ1-2	TRBD1	.	CASSVRQGAYGYTF	TGTGCCAGCAGCGTCCGACAGGGGGCTTATGGCTACACCTTC
15	TRBV27	TRBJ2-3	.	.	CASSFGVVGTDTQYF	TGTGCCAGCAGTTTCGGGGTGGTCGGGACAGATACGCAGTATTTT
13	TRBV14	TRBJ2-1	.	.	CASSQAGGNEQFF	TGTGCCAGCAGCCAAGCCGGGGGCAATGAGCAGTTCTTC
17	TRBV4-1	TRBJ2-3	TRBD2	.	CASSQKGASGGSDTQYF	TGCGCCAGCAGCCAAAAGGGAGCTAGCGGGGGGTCAGATACGCAGTATTTT
15	TRBV6-1	TRBJ1-5	TRBD1	.	CASRPGTGGRQPQHF	TGTGCCAGCAGACCCGGGACAGGGGGCCGACAGCCCCAGCATTTT
13	TRBV30	TRBJ1-2	.	.	CAWRLAPHPGYTF	TGTGCCTGGAGGTTGGCCCCCCACCCGGGCTACACCTTC
13	TRBV5-5	TRBJ1-1	.	.	CASSLEGHTEAFF	TGTGCCAGCAGCTTGGAGGGGCACACTGAAGCTTTCTTT
11	TRBV10-2	TRBJ2-1	.	.	CASSLGLEQFF	TGCGCCAGCAGTTTAGGACTAGAGCAGTTCTTC
17	TRBV21-1	TRBJ2-3	.	once	CASSLGEAGGSTDTQYF	TGTGCCAGCAGTCTCGGGGAGGCGGGGGGGAGCACAGATACGCAGTATTTT
16	TRBV11-2	TRBJ1-5	.	.	CASSFRQKDSNQPQHF	TGTGCCAGCAGCTTCCGACAGAAGGATAGCAATCAGCCCCAGCATTTT
15	TRBV10-3	TRBJ2-5	.	.	CAIRDSGVGQETQYF	TGTGCCATCAGGGACAGTGGGGTCGGCCAAGAGACCCAGTACTTC
16	TRBV18	TRBJ1-6	.	few	CASSLGGLLMNSPLHF	TGTGCCAGCTCTCTGGGGGGTCTTCTAATGAATTCACCCCTCCACTTT
17	TRBV7-9	TRBJ2-3	.	.	CASSITRRGTATDTQYF	TGTGCCAGCAGCATCACCCGTCGGGGGACCGCCACAGATACGCAGTATTTT
14	TRBV29-1	TRBJ2-3	TRBD2	.	CSVGGGLSTDTQYF	TGCAGCGTAGGCGGGGGACTTAGCACAGATACGCAGTATTTT
15	TRBV6-6	TRBJ1-1	.	.	CATLPNKGRRTEAFF	TGTGCCACCCTACCTAATAAAGGGAGAAGGACTGAAGCTTTCTTT
16	TRBV5-6	TRBJ2-5	.	.	CASRLTQIGGSGTQYF	TGTGCCAGCAGGCTCACACAAATAGGGGGTTCCGGGACCCAGTACTTC
19	TRBV4-1	TRBJ1-2	.	.	CASSQPTRSGARLNYGYTF	TGCGCCAGCAGCCAACCGACCCGTTCAGGGGCACGCCTTAACTATGGCTACACCTTC
19	TRBV7-8	TRBJ2-6	.	.	CASSLVRGTRHSGANVLTF	TGTGCCAGCAGCTTAGTTCGGGGGACCAGGCACTCTGGGGCCAACGTCCTGACTTTC
16	TRBV7-9	TRBJ2-1	TRBD2	.	CASSLFGSSGVGEQFF	TGTGCCAGCAGCTTATTTGGATCTAGCGGGGTGGGTGAGCAGTTCTTC
12	TRBV7-9	TRBJ1-1	.	.	CASSMGQFGPFF	TGTGCCAGCAGCATGGGACAATTCGGCCCTTTCTTT
13	TRBV9	TRBJ1-2	.	.	CASSTGELYGYTF	TGTGCCAGCAGCACCGGGGAACTCTATGGCTACACCTTC
16	TRBV7-9	TRBJ2-1	.	once	CASSPERLLIGDEQFF	TGTGCCAGCAGCCCTGAGCGACTCCTGATCGGAGATGAGCAGTTCTTC
19	TRBV3-1/TRBV3-2	TRBJ1-4	.	.	CASSQDWPQGRATNEKLFF	TGTGCCAGCAGCCAAGATTGGCCACAGGGTAGGGCAACTAATGAAAAACTGTTTTTT
14	TRBV24-1	TRBJ1-2	.	.	CATSDLSVREGYTF	TGTGCCACCAGTGATTTATCGGTTAGGGAGGGCTACACCTTC
12	TRBV5-8	TRBJ1-1	.	.	CASSLGRTEAFF	TGTGCCAGCAGCTTGGGTCGCACTGAAGCTTTCTTT
16	TRBV5-1	TRBJ2-3	.	.	CASSLVVGGSTDTQYF	TGCGCCAGCAGCTTGGTGGTGGGGGGAAGCACAGATACGCAGTATTTT
15	TRBV19	TRBJ2-1	.	.	CASETRDGSYNEQFF	TGTGCCAGTGAGACGCGGGACGGTTCCTACAATGAGCAGTTCTTC
16	TRBV19	TRBJ2-1	.	.	CASRSGRGIPYNEQFF	TGTGCCAGTAGATCAGGGAGGGGGATACCCTACAATGAGCAGTTCTTC
15	TRBV6-5	TRBJ1-5	.	once	CASKAGGDSNQPQHF	TGTGCCAGCAAGGCAGGAGGGGATAGCAATCAGCCCCAGCATTTT
15	TRBV24-1	TRBJ2-7	.	.	CATSVFEGGTYEQYF	TGTGCCACCAGTGTATTTGAAGGCGGTACCTACGAGCAGTACTTC
16	TRBV10-1	TRBJ1-1	TRBD1	.	CASSPGQGVQNTEAFF	TGCGCCAGCAGTCCGGGACAGGGAGTCCAGAACACTGAAGCTTTCTTT
14	TRBV2	TRBJ1-6	TRBD1	.	CASRGDRGESPLHF	TGTGCCAGCAGAGGGGACAGGGGAGAGTCACCCCTCCACTTT
16	TRBV30	TRBJ1-5	TRBD1	.	CAWSRDRGRGSQPQHF	TGTGCCTGGAGTAGGGACAGGGGGCGAGGGAGTCAGCCCCAGCATTTT
12	TRBV5-1	TRBJ1-2	.	.	CASSLDLWGYTF	TGCGCCAGCAGCTTGGATCTATGGGGCTACACCTTC
15	TRBV5-1	TRBJ2-1	.	.	CASSPLQGLGHEQFF	TGCGCCAGCAGCCCACTACAGGGTTTGGGGCATGAGCAGTTCTTC